This is a list of T cell receptor beta chains from one sample in a study of cytomegalovirus exposure and HLA in healthy donors. Generated by immunoSEQ multiplex PCR, the TCRdb table keeps only in-frame clones and is missing some. The sample carries approximately 94,000 clones, about 80% recorded once. The source material was PBMCs. These receptors came from a man in his thirties or forties in good health and CMV-seropositive. Each CDR3 is given with its conserved first and last residue. A D gene is named only where the DNA matches it firmly. Size values are once, few and many counts, or a class for expanded clones, and some rows have none.

V gene: TRBV2; J gene: TRBJ2-2; D gene: TRBD1; clone size: NA; CDR3 length: 12; CDR3 DNA: TGTGCCAGCGGACAGGGGACCGGGGAGCTGTTTTTT; CDR3 protein: CASGQGTGELFF
V gene: TRBV5-1; J gene: TRBJ2-2; D gene: TRBD2; clone size: few; CDR3 length: 15; CDR3 DNA: TGCGCCAGCAGACGGACTAGCGGGAACACCGGGGAGCTGTTTTTT; CDR3 protein: CASRRTSGNTGELFF
V gene: TRBV5-4; J gene: TRBJ1-2; D gene: TRBD1; clone size: few; CDR3 length: 15; CDR3 DNA: TGTGCCAGCAGCCTACCGGGACAGGCCTCCTATGGCTACACCTTC; CDR3 protein: CASSLPGQASYGYTF
V gene: TRBV6-1; J gene: TRBJ1-5; D gene: NA; clone size: NA; CDR3 length: 13; CDR3 DNA: TGTGCCAGCATGGCGGCGGGCCGGCAGCCCCAGCATTTT; CDR3 protein: CASMAAGRQPQHF
V gene: TRBV27; J gene: TRBJ1-2; D gene: TRBD1; clone size: once; CDR3 length: 13; CDR3 DNA: TGTGCCAGCAGCCTGACAGGGGTGGGAGGCTACACCTTC; CDR3 protein: CASSLTGVGGYTF
V gene: TRBV7-9; J gene: TRBJ1-1; D gene: NA; clone size: NA; CDR3 length: 11; CDR3 DNA: TGTGCCAGCAGTTTGCGGCTTGAAGCTTTCTTT; CDR3 protein: CASSLRLEAFF
V gene: TRBV4-1; J gene: TRBJ2-1; D gene: TRBD2; clone size: NA; CDR3 length: 17; CDR3 DNA: TGCGCCAGCAGCCAAGACTCCAGACTAGCGGGTATCAATGAGCAGTTCTTC; CDR3 protein: CASSQDSRLAGINEQFF
V gene: TRBV10-2; J gene: TRBJ1-5; D gene: TRBD1; clone size: NA; CDR3 length: 13; CDR3 DNA: TGCGCCGGGGGGACAGGGCCGGATCAGCCCCAGCATTTT; CDR3 protein: CAGGTGPDQPQHF
V gene: TRBV7-6; J gene: TRBJ1-1; D gene: NA; clone size: NA; CDR3 length: 15; CDR3 DNA: TGTGCCAGCAGCCCTAGGGACACCTTGGGGACTGAAGCTTTCTTT; CDR3 protein: CASSPRDTLGTEAFF
V gene: TRBV28; J gene: TRBJ2-7; D gene: NA; clone size: NA; CDR3 length: 13; CDR3 DNA: TGTGCCAGCAGTTTAACAGATAAGTACGAGCAGTACTTC; CDR3 protein: CASSLTDKYEQYF
V gene: TRBV11-2; J gene: TRBJ2-1; D gene: TRBD2; clone size: few; CDR3 length: 17; CDR3 DNA: TGTGCCAGCAGCTTACTATCTGCTAGGGCGGGGGAGCATGAGCAGTTCTTC; CDR3 protein: CASSLLSARAGEHEQFF
V gene: TRBV7-8; J gene: TRBJ1-1; D gene: NA; clone size: NA; CDR3 length: 13; CDR3 DNA: TGTGCCAGCAGCCCGGGGGGGGACGCGCTAGCTTTCTTT; CDR3 protein: CASSPGGDALAFF
V gene: TRBV29-1; J gene: TRBJ1-2; D gene: NA; clone size: NA; CDR3 length: 16; CDR3 DNA: TGCAGCGTTGAGGACCCCGCCCGGGGGACTAACTATGGCTACACCTTC; CDR3 protein: CSVEDPARGTNYGYTF
V gene: TRBV19; J gene: TRBJ1-5; D gene: NA; clone size: NA; CDR3 length: 14; CDR3 DNA: TGTGCCAGTAGCACTACAGGGTCCGGACAGCCCCAGCATTTT; CDR3 protein: CASSTTGSGQPQHF
V gene: TRBV5-1; J gene: TRBJ1-4; D gene: TRBD1; clone size: NA; CDR3 length: 15; CDR3 DNA: TGCGCCAGCAGCAAAGGGACAGCAACTAATGAAAAACTGTTTTTT; CDR3 protein: CASSKGTATNEKLFF
V gene: TRBV7-9; J gene: TRBJ2-1; D gene: NA; clone size: NA; CDR3 length: 13; CDR3 DNA: TGTTCCAGCAGCTTAACGTCACTGAATGAGCAGTTCTTC; CDR3 protein: CSSSLTSLNEQFF
V gene: TRBV5-6; J gene: TRBJ1-3; D gene: NA; clone size: few; CDR3 length: 14; CDR3 DNA: TGTGCCAGCAGCTTGGTATCCTCTGGAAACACCATATATTTT; CDR3 protein: CASSLVSSGNTIYF
V gene: TRBV4-1; J gene: TRBJ2-7; D gene: TRBD2; clone size: NA; CDR3 length: 13; CDR3 DNA: TGCGCCAGCAGCTCTAGCGGGAGCTACGAGCAGTACTTC; CDR3 protein: CASSSSGSYEQYF
V gene: TRBV7-8; J gene: TRBJ2-1; D gene: TRBD2; clone size: NA; CDR3 length: 17; CDR3 DNA: TGTGCCAGCAGCGTATTTTTTAGCGGGAGGGCCTTGGATGAGCAGTTCTTC; CDR3 protein: CASSVFFSGRALDEQFF
V gene: TRBV10-3; J gene: TRBJ1-6; D gene: NA; clone size: NA; CDR3 length: 14; CDR3 DNA: TGTGCCATCAGTGGACAGGAGCTTAATTCACCCCTCCACTTT; CDR3 protein: CAISGQELNSPLHF
V gene: TRBV29-1; J gene: TRBJ1-1; D gene: TRBD1; clone size: few; CDR3 length: 14; CDR3 DNA: TGCAGCGTTCACACCGGGACAGGGAACACTGAAGCTTTCTTT; CDR3 protein: CSVHTGTGNTEAFF
V gene: TRBV7-8; J gene: TRBJ2-5; D gene: NA; clone size: NA; CDR3 length: 13; CDR3 DNA: TGTGCCAGCAGCGGGCGGAGGCAAGAGACCCAGTACTTC; CDR3 protein: CASSGRRQETQYF
V gene: TRBV6-6; J gene: TRBJ1-1; D gene: NA; clone size: few; CDR3 length: 10; CDR3 DNA: TGTGCCAGCAAGAGAACTGAAGCTTTCTTT; CDR3 protein: CASKRTEAFF
V gene: TRBV7-9; J gene: TRBJ1-1; D gene: NA; clone size: NA; CDR3 length: 14; CDR3 DNA: TGTGCCAGCAGCACCGTGGCGGTTGGGACTGAAGCTTTCTTT; CDR3 protein: CASSTVAVGTEAFF
V gene: TRBV27; J gene: TRBJ1-1; D gene: NA; clone size: NA; CDR3 length: 13; CDR3 DNA: TGTGCCAGCACCCCTCGGGGGTGGACTGAAGCTTTCTTT; CDR3 protein: CASTPRGWTEAFF
V gene: TRBV10-1; J gene: TRBJ1-5; D gene: TRBD1; clone size: NA; CDR3 length: 14; CDR3 DNA: TGCGCCAGCAGTGAGTGCAGGGGGAATCAGCCCCAGCATTTT; CDR3 protein: CASSECRGNQPQHF
V gene: TRBV6-4; J gene: TRBJ2-2; D gene: NA; clone size: NA; CDR3 length: 14; CDR3 DNA: TGTGCCAGCTCCTTAGACATATACACCGGGGAGCTGTTTTTT; CDR3 protein: CASSLDIYTGELFF
V gene: TRBV5-4; J gene: TRBJ2-1; D gene: NA; clone size: NA; CDR3 length: 12; CDR3 DNA: TGTGCCAGCAGCTTGGAGCCGCATGAGCAGTTCTTC; CDR3 protein: CASSLEPHEQFF
V gene: TRBV7-9; J gene: TRBJ1-2; D gene: NA; clone size: NA; CDR3 length: 13; CDR3 DNA: TGTGCCAGCAGCTCAGTCAGTCGCTATGGCTACACCTTC; CDR3 protein: CASSSVSRYGYTF
V gene: TRBV18; J gene: TRBJ1-1; D gene: TRBD1; clone size: NA; CDR3 length: 16; CDR3 DNA: TGTGCCAGCTCACCTGTCGGGACAGGGATGAACACTGAAGCTTTCTTT; CDR3 protein: CASSPVGTGMNTEAFF
V gene: TRBV27; J gene: TRBJ2-7; D gene: TRBD2; clone size: NA; CDR3 length: 17; CDR3 DNA: TGTGCCAGCAGTCCACACCCCCAGCGGGAGGTAGCCTACGAGCAGTACTTC; CDR3 protein: CASSPHPQREVAYEQYF
V gene: TRBV29-1; J gene: TRBJ1-2; D gene: TRBD1; clone size: once; CDR3 length: 14; CDR3 DNA: TGCAGCGTGAGGGGTAGGACAGGGGGTCATGGCTACACCTTC; CDR3 protein: CSVRGRTGGHGYTF
V gene: TRBV7-6; J gene: TRBJ2-5; D gene: TRBD1; clone size: NA; CDR3 length: 14; CDR3 DNA: TGTGCCAGCAGCGTCGTTGGACAGGGGGAGACCCAGTACTTC; CDR3 protein: CASSVVGQGETQYF
V gene: TRBV5-5; J gene: TRBJ1-1; D gene: TRBD1; clone size: NA; CDR3 length: 14; CDR3 DNA: TGTGCCAGCAGCAAGACAGGGGATGGCGCTGAAGCTTTCTTT; CDR3 protein: CASSKTGDGAEAFF
V gene: TRBV5-1; J gene: TRBJ2-2; D gene: NA; clone size: NA; CDR3 length: 13; CDR3 DNA: TGCGCCAGCAGCTTGGGAGGGACCGGGGAGCTGTTTTTT; CDR3 protein: CASSLGGTGELFF
V gene: TRBV9; J gene: TRBJ1-2; D gene: NA; clone size: NA; CDR3 length: 14; CDR3 DNA: TGTGCCAGCAGCCCCTCAGGGGCTAACTATGGCTACACCTTC; CDR3 protein: CASSPSGANYGYTF
V gene: TRBV10-3; J gene: TRBJ2-3; D gene: NA; clone size: NA; CDR3 length: 17; CDR3 DNA: TGTGCCATCAGTGAATTCGTAGTTTCGGTCGTTGGAGATACGCAGTATTTT; CDR3 protein: CAISEFVVSVVGDTQYF
V gene: TRBV6-6; J gene: TRBJ2-7; D gene: TRBD2; clone size: many; CDR3 length: 15; CDR3 DNA: TGTGCCTCGGGGCTAGCGGGATCCCCGCTCGGGGAGCAGTACTTC; CDR3 protein: CASGLAGSPLGEQYF
V gene: TRBV5-1; J gene: TRBJ2-4; D gene: TRBD1; clone size: NA; CDR3 length: 16; CDR3 DNA: TGCGCCAGCAGCCCGACAGGGGGGATGGCCAAAAACATTCAGTACTTC; CDR3 protein: CASSPTGGMAKNIQYF
V gene: TRBV5-6; J gene: TRBJ2-5; D gene: NA; clone size: NA; CDR3 length: 17; CDR3 DNA: TGTGCCAGCAGCGTGGGACGACAGCTACTTTTAGGAGAGACCCAGTACTTC; CDR3 protein: CASSVGRQLLLGETQYF
V gene: TRBV5-6; J gene: TRBJ2-1; D gene: TRBD2; clone size: NA; CDR3 length: 17; CDR3 DNA: TGTGCCAGCAGCTTTCGACTAGCGGGAGGTAGCTACAATGAGCAGTTCTTC; CDR3 protein: CASSFRLAGGSYNEQFF
V gene: TRBV7-2; J gene: TRBJ1-1; D gene: NA; clone size: NA; CDR3 length: 13; CDR3 DNA: TGTGCCAGCACCAAGACACCGAACACTGAAGCTTTCTTT; CDR3 protein: CASTKTPNTEAFF
V gene: TRBV6-4; J gene: TRBJ1-1; D gene: TRBD1; clone size: NA; CDR3 length: 13; CDR3 DNA: TGTGCCAGCAGACGGGACAGGAACACTGAAGCTTTCTTT; CDR3 protein: CASRRDRNTEAFF
V gene: TRBV23-1; J gene: TRBJ1-6; D gene: NA; clone size: few; CDR3 length: 16; CDR3 DNA: TGCGCCAGCAGTCAATGGGGACACTCCTATAATTCACCCCTCCACTTT; CDR3 protein: CASSQWGHSYNSPLHF
V gene: TRBV29-1; J gene: TRBJ2-3; D gene: NA; clone size: NA; CDR3 length: 13; CDR3 DNA: TGCAGCGTTGCGATCCCAGACACAGATACGCAGTATTTT; CDR3 protein: CSVAIPDTDTQYF
V gene: TRBV7-8; J gene: TRBJ1-5; D gene: TRBD1; clone size: NA; CDR3 length: 16; CDR3 DNA: TGTGCCAGCAGCCTACAGGGGGGGTATAGCAATCAGCCCCAGCATTTT; CDR3 protein: CASSLQGGYSNQPQHF
V gene: TRBV11-2; J gene: TRBJ2-7; D gene: TRBD2; clone size: NA; CDR3 length: 15; CDR3 DNA: TGTGCCAGCAGCCTCGGACTAGCGGGGACCTACGAGCAGTACTTC; CDR3 protein: CASSLGLAGTYEQYF
V gene: TRBV4-1; J gene: TRBJ2-2; D gene: TRBD1; clone size: few; CDR3 length: 16; CDR3 DNA: TGCGCCAGCAGCCAGACACAGGGGGGGAACACCGGGGAGCTGTTTTTT; CDR3 protein: CASSQTQGGNTGELFF
V gene: TRBV7-9; J gene: TRBJ2-4; D gene: TRBD1; clone size: once; CDR3 length: 14; CDR3 DNA: TGTGCCAGCAGCCCCTTCCAGGGGGAAGACATTCAGTACTTC; CDR3 protein: CASSPFQGEDIQYF